A selection of T cell receptor beta chains follows, all from one sample in a study of shared clonotypes between healthy human individuals. Some clones are missing from TCRdb's copy, which holds only in-frame ones; the method was immunoSEQ multiplex PCR. The sample has 2 million to 3 million clones, approximately 93% seen once. The sample consisted of naive CD4+ T cells from PBMCs. The receptors were sampled from a man younger than 35 in good health. Some clones in this sample may be carry-over from other donors' samples. Both conserved end residues are part of each CDR3. A D gene is named only where the DNA matches it firmly. Clone size is not always given. Where it is, it says once, few, many or a class for expanded clones.

size: NA; D: TRBD2; V: TRBV7-3; J: TRBJ2-5; CDR3: CASSPFGGQETQYF; DNA: TGTGCCAGCAGCCCCTTCGGGGGGCAAGAGACCCAGTACTTC
size: NA; D: NA; V: TRBV7-9; J: TRBJ1-1; CDR3: CASSPTTGRTEAFF; DNA: TGTGCCAGCAGCCCAACTACAGGGAGGACTGAAGCTTTCTTT
size: NA; D: TRBD2; V: TRBV5-1; J: TRBJ2-7; CDR3: CASSLGRGALFYEQYF; DNA: TGCGCCAGCAGCTTGGGGCGGGGGGCTCTTTTCTACGAGCAGTACTTC
size: NA; D: NA; V: TRBV19; J: TRBJ2-3; CDR3: CASSKAAQPGTDTQYF; DNA: TGTGCCAGTAGTAAGGCGGCGCAGCCCGGCACAGATACGCAGTATTTT
size: NA; D: NA; V: TRBV28; J: TRBJ2-7; CDR3: CASRPLDFTEQYF; DNA: TGTGCCAGCAGACCTTTGGACTTCACCGAGCAGTACTTC
size: NA; D: TRBD2; V: TRBV7-8; J: TRBJ2-5; CDR3: CASSPGLAGGTYQETQYF; DNA: TGTGCCAGCAGCCCCGGACTAGCGGGAGGGACTTACCAAGAGACCCAGTACTTC
size: NA; D: NA; V: TRBV2; J: TRBJ2-2; CDR3: CASSSVVGGELFF; DNA: TGTGCCAGCAGTTCCGTGGTGGGCGGGGAGCTGTTTTTT
size: NA; D: NA; V: TRBV15; J: TRBJ2-1; CDR3: CATLGYNEQFF; DNA: TGTGCCACCTTGGGGTACAATGAGCAGTTCTTC
size: NA; D: NA; V: TRBV7-2; J: TRBJ1-1; CDR3: CASSFRTEAFF; DNA: TGTGCCAGCAGCTTTCGCACTGAAGCTTTCTTT
size: NA; D: TRBD2; V: TRBV5-1; J: TRBJ2-1; CDR3: CASSLRGGSSSYNEQFF; DNA: TGCGCCAGCAGTTTGAGGGGCGGGAGCAGCTCCTACAATGAGCAGTTCTTC
size: NA; D: TRBD1; V: TRBV29-1; J: TRBJ2-7; CDR3: CSVVGDRAYEQYF; DNA: TGCAGCGTCGTCGGGGACAGGGCTTACGAGCAGTACTTC
size: NA; D: NA; V: TRBV7-2; J: TRBJ1-1; CDR3: CASSLARQLNTEAFF; DNA: TGTGCCAGCAGCTTAGCTCGACAGCTAAACACTGAAGCTTTCTTT
size: NA; D: NA; V: TRBV28; J: TRBJ1-2; CDR3: CASSLVGMDRYTF; DNA: TGTGCCAGCAGTTTAGTGGGGATGGATCGCTACACCTTC
size: NA; D: NA; V: TRBV7-8; J: TRBJ2-5; CDR3: CASSLEGGFTQETQYF; DNA: TGTGCCAGCAGCTTAGAGGGGGGATTTACTCAAGAGACCCAGTACTTC
size: NA; D: TRBD2; V: TRBV6-1; J: TRBJ2-1; CDR3: CASSGLSVVNEQFF; DNA: TGTGCCAGCTCGGGACTATCGGTGGTAAATGAGCAGTTCTTC
size: few; D: NA; V: TRBV5-6; J: TRBJ1-5; CDR3: CASSLGQAVQPQHF; DNA: TGTGCCAGCAGCTTGGGTCAGGCGGTACAGCCCCAGCATTTT
size: NA; D: NA; V: TRBV6-1; J: TRBJ2-7; CDR3: CASSVELGGEQYF; DNA: TGTGCCAGCAGTGTCGAGTTGGGGGGCGAGCAGTACTTC
size: NA; D: TRBD1; V: TRBV6-5; J: TRBJ1-1; CDR3: CASSYSPDRGTEAFF; DNA: TGTGCCAGCAGTTACAGCCCAGACAGGGGCACTGAAGCTTTCTTT
size: NA; D: TRBD1; V: TRBV28; J: TRBJ1-1; CDR3: CASSLLSPKARGSTEAFF; DNA: TGTGCCAGCAGTTTATTATCCCCTAAAGCCAGGGGGAGCACTGAAGCTTTCTTT
size: NA; D: NA; V: TRBV4-1; J: TRBJ2-5; CDR3: CASSQVQVETQYF; DNA: TGCGCCAGCAGCCAAGTCCAGGTAGAGACCCAGTACTTC
size: NA; D: NA; V: TRBV21-1; J: TRBJ2-1; CDR3: CASTPRASRDEQFF; DNA: TGTGCCAGCACCCCTAGGGCTAGCCGAGATGAGCAGTTCTTC
size: NA; D: NA; V: TRBV7-9; J: TRBJ1-6; CDR3: CASSLAGLGKSPLHF; DNA: TGTGCCAGCAGCTTAGCAGGTTTAGGGAAATCACCCCTCCACTTT
size: NA; D: TRBD1; V: TRBV7-8; J: TRBJ1-1; CDR3: CASSLGGPGTDEAFF; DNA: TGTGCCAGCAGCTTAGGCGGCCCGGGGACAGATGAAGCTTTCTTT
size: NA; D: TRBD2; V: TRBV11-3; J: TRBJ2-1; CDR3: CASSSGLAGNEQFF; DNA: TGTGCCAGCAGCTCGGGACTAGCCGGGAATGAGCAGTTCTTC
size: NA; D: NA; V: TRBV9; J: TRBJ2-7; CDR3: CASSVTPYSYEQYF; DNA: TGTGCCAGCAGCGTAACACCTTACTCCTACGAGCAGTACTTC
size: NA; D: NA; V: TRBV20-1; J: TRBJ2-1; CDR3: CSASPAHEQFF; DNA: TGCAGTGCTAGCCCTGCTCATGAGCAGTTCTTC
size: NA; D: NA; V: TRBV7-9; J: TRBJ1-2; CDR3: CASSLAGAGGYTF; DNA: TGTGCCAGCAGCTTAGCAGGCGCGGGAGGCTACACCTTC
size: NA; D: NA; V: TRBV11-3; J: TRBJ1-3; CDR3: CASSPRAGNTIYF; DNA: TGTGCCAGCAGCCCCCGTGCTGGAAACACCATATATTTT
size: once; D: TRBD1; V: TRBV7-2; J: TRBJ1-2; CDR3: CASRRTGDGGGYTF; DNA: TGTGCCAGCAGGCGGACAGGGGATGGAGGAGGCTACACCTTC
size: NA; D: NA; V: TRBV5-6; J: TRBJ1-6; CDR3: CASSLTDSPLHF; DNA: TGTGCCAGCAGCTTGACAGATTCACCCCTCCACTTT
size: NA; D: TRBD1; V: TRBV7-2; J: TRBJ2-5; CDR3: CASSKTGVETQYF; DNA: TGTGCCAGCAGCAAAACAGGGGTGGAGACCCAGTACTTC
size: NA; D: NA; V: TRBV19; J: TRBJ2-2; CDR3: CASSIGGAGRRRTGELFF; DNA: TGTGCCAGTAGTATAGGAGGCGCCGGCCGGAGGCGGACCGGGGAGCTGTTTTTT
size: NA; D: NA; V: TRBV7-2; J: TRBJ2-7; CDR3: CASSLDHEQYF; DNA: TGTGCCAGCAGCTTAGACCACGAGCAGTACTTC
size: NA; D: TRBD2; V: TRBV28; J: TRBJ2-2; CDR3: CASTGPSGSTGELFF; DNA: TGTGCCAGCACCGGGCCTAGCGGGAGCACCGGGGAGCTGTTTTTT
size: NA; D: NA; V: TRBV30; J: TRBJ2-7; CDR3: CAWGQGTGEQYF; DNA: TGTGCCTGGGGGCAGGGCACAGGCGAGCAGTACTTC
size: NA; D: NA; V: TRBV5-1; J: TRBJ1-1; CDR3: CASSLIPGGVNTEAFF; DNA: TGCGCCAGCAGCTTAATTCCCGGAGGGGTGAACACTGAAGCTTTCTTT
size: NA; D: NA; V: TRBV11-2; J: TRBJ2-7; CDR3: CASSLDREYEQYF; DNA: TGTGCCAGCAGCTTAGATCGGGAATACGAGCAGTACTTC
size: NA; D: NA; V: TRBV6-1; J: TRBJ1-5; CDR3: CASSEWRIGNQPQHF; DNA: TGTGCCAGCAGTGAATGGAGAATAGGCAATCAGCCCCAGCATTTT
size: NA; D: NA; V: TRBV19; J: TRBJ2-2; CDR3: CASSIARNTGELFF; DNA: TGTGCCAGTAGTATTGCTAGGAACACCGGGGAGCTGTTTTTT
size: NA; D: NA; V: TRBV7-9; J: TRBJ2-7; CDR3: CASSPSGTRSYEQYF; DNA: TGTGCCAGCAGTCCGTCCGGGACTCGCTCCTACGAGCAGTACTTC